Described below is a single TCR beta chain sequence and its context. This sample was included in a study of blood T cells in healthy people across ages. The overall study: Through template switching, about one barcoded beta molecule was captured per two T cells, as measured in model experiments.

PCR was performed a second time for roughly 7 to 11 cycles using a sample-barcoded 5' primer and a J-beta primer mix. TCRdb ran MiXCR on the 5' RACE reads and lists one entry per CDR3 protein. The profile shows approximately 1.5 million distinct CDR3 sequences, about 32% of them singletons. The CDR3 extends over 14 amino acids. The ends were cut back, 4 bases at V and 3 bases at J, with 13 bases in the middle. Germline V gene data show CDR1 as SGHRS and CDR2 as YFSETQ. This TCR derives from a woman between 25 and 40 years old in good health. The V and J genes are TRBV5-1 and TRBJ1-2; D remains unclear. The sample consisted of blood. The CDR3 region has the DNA TGCGCCAGCAGCATAGCAGGCAATTACTATGGCTACACCTTC. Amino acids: CASSIAGNYYGYTF.